A selection of T cell receptor beta chains follows, all from one sample in a study of blood T cells in healthy people across ages. MiXCR was run by TCRdb on the 5' RACE reads, yielding one entry per CDR3 protein. This sample carries around 850,000 distinct CDR3 sequences, around 34% of them seen once, and the ten largest clones take over 10%. Material for sequencing was blood. The receptors here all came from a man younger than 35 in good health. The CDR3 runs from the conserved cysteine through the conserved F or W. D genes are given only for firm matches. The size of a clone is reported for some rows only, either as once, few or many, or as a class for expanded clones.

length	V	size	D	J	DNA	CDR3
13	TRBV7-2	.	.	TRBJ2-7	TGTGCCAGCAGCTTAGCTCCTCGGGGCGAGCAGTACTTC	CASSLAPRGEQYF
15	TRBV4-3	.	.	TRBJ2-4	TGCGCCAGCAGCCAAGAACGGGTTGCCAAAAACATTCAGTACTTC	CASSQERVAKNIQYF
14	TRBV28	.	.	TRBJ1-5	TGTGCCAGCACCGGGGGTTATAGAAATCAGCCCCAGCATTTT	CASTGGYRNQPQHF
14	TRBV7-2	.	.	TRBJ2-1	TGTGCCAGCAGCGAAAAGGCGAGGGGGATCGGGCAGTTCTTC	CASSEKARGIGQFF
14	TRBV12-3/TRBV12-4	many	.	TRBJ1-2	TGTGCCAGCAGTACGAGTCTTTACGTCAGTGGCTACACCTTC	CASSTSLYVSGYTF
13	TRBV2	few	TRBD1	TRBJ2-7	TGTGCCAGCAGGGGGACAGGCCCCTACGAGCAGTACTTC	CASRGTGPYEQYF
15	TRBV7-2	.	.	TRBJ2-1	TGTGCCAGCAGCTTAGCTCTACCGTCCTACAATGAGCAGTTCTTC	CASSLALPSYNEQFF
14	TRBV5-1	few	TRBD2	TRBJ2-7	TGCGCCAGCAGCTTCAGCGGGGGGCGAAATGAGCAGTACTTC	CASSFSGGRNEQYF
16	TRBV7-3	.	.	TRBJ2-5	TGTGCCAGCAGCGACCGACCTGGACTGTACCAAGAGACCCAGTACTTC	CASSDRPGLYQETQYF
14	TRBV20-1	many	TRBD2	TRBJ2-7	TGCAGTGCTAGAGATGGTCTAGCGGGGGACGAGCAGTACTTC	CSARDGLAGDEQYF
14	TRBV20-1	many	TRBD1	TRBJ1-2	TGCAGTGCTTCCGGGACAGGGGATTACTATGGCTACACCTTC	CSASGTGDYYGYTF
15	TRBV2	.	TRBD1	TRBJ2-1	TGTGCCAGCGGGACCTGGGGGACAGGGGAAGGTCAGCAGTTCTTC	CASGTWGTGEGQQFF
15	TRBV6-6	.	.	TRBJ1-5	TGTGCCAGCAGTTACGGTGTTTATAGCAATCAGCCCCAGCATTTT	CASSYGVYSNQPQHF
13	TRBV7-2	.	.	TRBJ2-5	TGTGCCAGCAGCGTCTGGATCCTCAATGAGCAGTACTTC	CASSVWILNEQYF
12	TRBV20-1	many	.	TRBJ1-2	TGCAGTGCTCCTCGGACACAGGATGGCTACACCTTC	CSAPRTQDGYTF
12	TRBV20-1	few	.	TRBJ1-2	TGCAGTGCTACCGGGACACCCTATGGCTACACCTTC	CSATGTPYGYTF
15	TRBV7-9	many	TRBD2	TRBJ2-3	TGTGCCAGCAGCCCTTTGACTAGCGGCACAGATACGCAGTATTTT	CASSPLTSGTDTQYF
15	TRBV25-1	many	.	TRBJ2-3	TGTGCCAGCAGTGACAGGGGAGTTGGCACAGATACGCAGTATTTT	CASSDRGVGTDTQYF
14	TRBV5-6	many	.	TRBJ1-5	TGTGCCAGCAGCGGGGGTTATAGCAATCAGCCCCAGCATTTT	CASSGGYSNQPQHF
15	TRBV29-1	.	TRBD1	TRBJ1-2	TGCAGCGCCTACGGGACAGGGGAAACTAACTATGGCTACACCTTC	CSAYGTGETNYGYTF